The next 14 T cell receptor beta chains were all read from a single sample in a study of control samples from healthy donors and cancer patients. Profiled with immunoSEQ multiplex PCR; TCRdb holds only in-frame clones, not every one. The table has about 80,000 clones, roughly nine tenths seen once. Sequenced sample: blood. These receptors were obtained from a man aged 50 to 60 in good health.

The V gene is TRBV18, the J gene TRBJ2-3; a possible D gene is TRBD1 (6 bases). Germline V gene data show CDR1 as KGHSH and CDR2 as LQKENI. The length of the CDR3 is 13 residues. V was pared by 3 bases and J by 10 bases, with 14 bases between. For the CDR3, the DNA is TGTGCCAGCTCACCGGATACAGGGTTTCCGCAGTATTTT. Encoded protein: CASSPDTGFPQYF.

The rearrangement links TRBV15 to TRBJ1-5; D may be TRBD1 (5 bases). The CDR3 is 15 residues long. Deletions cut 3 bases from V and 6 bases from J, with 15 bases between. Germline V lookup: CDR1 LNHNV, CDR2 YYDKDF (reference sequence). For the CDR3, the DNA is TGTGCCACCAGCAGGGACCCAGGGATGCTTCAGCCCCAGCATTTT. It translates to CATSRDPGMLQPQHF.

A single count supports this clone. CDR3 region: CASSLLGTDDPGELFF. CDR3 DNA sequence: TGTGCCAGCAGTTTATTGGGTACAGATGATCCCGGGGAGCTGTTTTTT. This chain uses TRBV27 with TRBJ2-2; no definite D call. The CDR3 is 16 amino acids. The V gene's germline CDR1 is MNHEY and CDR2 SMNVEV (reference sequence). Trimming stripped 1 base from V and 6 bases from J, with 15 bases between.

This chain links TRBV5-1 with TRBJ2-7, with 10 bases lining up with TRBD2. CDR1 is SGHRS and CDR2 is YFSETQ in the germline V gene. V was clipped by 4 bases and J by 3 bases; unmatched bases: 7. The CDR3 totals 15 residues. CDR3 protein: CASSLRTSGHYEQYF. The CDR3 nucleotides read TGCGCCAGCAGCCTAAGGACTAGCGGACACTACGAGCAGTACTTC.

The V gene is TRBV5-1, the J gene TRBJ1-3; 7 nucleotides align to TRBD1. The CDR3 has 15 amino acids. After removal of 2 bases from V and 3 bases from J, the junction contained 5 bases not matched to a gene. CDR1 and CDR2 from the germline V gene are SGHRS and YFSETQ. The chain's CDR3 is CASSFGGTDGNTIYF. CDR3 nucleotides: TGCGCCAGCAGCTTCGGAGGGACAGATGGAAACACCATATATTTT.

The sample holds a few counts of this clone. The CDR3 DNA sequence: TGTGCCAGTCGGACAGGAGAGACCCAGTACTTC. It codes for CASRTGETQYF. The chain uses TRBV19 and TRBJ2-5; 7 bases align to TRBD1. This CDR3 contains 11 residues. The V segment lost 8 bases and the J segment 4 bases; nucleotides outside the gene matches: 1. Germline CDR1 reads LNHDA; CDR2 reads SQIVND (reference sequence).

The chain employs TRBV4-1 and TRBJ1-2; 9 bases are shared with TRBD1. After removal of 1 base from V and 0 bases from J, the junction contained 3 bases not matched to a gene. CDR1 MGHRA and CDR2 YSYEKL come from the germline V gene. The length of the CDR3 is 16 residues. DNA of the CDR3: TGCGCCAGCAGCCAAGCCGGGACAGGGTCTAACTATGGCTACACCTTC. This sequence encodes CASSQAGTGSNYGYTF.

This rearrangement joins TRBV7-8 to TRBJ1-2; 7 nucleotides match TRBD1. CDR1 SGHVS and CDR2 FQNEAQ come from the germline V gene. This CDR3 spans 15 amino acids. The V gene end was trimmed by 4 bases and the J gene end by 8 bases; junction bases not matched to a gene: 13. The CDR3, as DNA: TGTGCCAGCAGCTCGGGACAGCGACAGGCGAGGGGCTACACCTTC. Translation: CASSSGQRQARGYTF.

The rearrangement joins TRBV19 to TRBJ2-7; 9 positions match TRBD1. The CDR3 spans 14 residues. Trimming at V came to 3 bases and at J to 3 bases, leaving 3 bases not matched to a gene. Germline CDR1 LNHDA, CDR2 SQIVND (reference sequence). The CDR3 loop is CASSMGTGSYEQYF. CDR3 bases: TGTGCCAGTAGTATGGGGACAGGGAGCTACGAGCAGTACTTC.

The chain couples TRBV27 to TRBJ1-1, with D possibly being TRBD1 (6 bases). The CDR3 extends over 17 amino acids. Germline V gives CDR1 MNHEY, CDR2 SMNVEV (reference sequence). V lost 2 bases, J lost 0 bases, and 16 bases lay in between. The CDR3 DNA is TGTGCCAGCAGTTTACGGGGGGCGAGCAATTTGAACACTGAAGCTTTCTTT. Its protein is CASSLRGASNLNTEAFF.

The CDR3 loop is CASSPQGGDSPLHF. CDR3 in DNA: TGTGCCAGCAGCCCACAAGGGGGGGATTCACCCCTCCACTTT. The rearrangement joins TRBV2 to TRBJ1-6; D is perhaps TRBD1 (6 bases). The CDR3 is made up of 14 amino acids. V lost 6 bases to trimming and J lost 8 bases, with 14 bases between them. Germline-derived CDR1 and CDR2 are SNHLY and FYNNEI.

This chain connects TRBV9 to TRBJ2-7, with D possibly being TRBD1 or TRBD2 (5 bases each). V was shortened by 4 bases and J by 6 bases, with 20 bases between the two germline ends. The CDR3 covers 15 residues. CDR1 is SGDLS and CDR2 is YYNGEE in the germline V gene. CDR3 in amino acids: CASSLTGTAYAEQYF. The CDR3 DNA reads TGTGCCAGCAGCCTGACGGGGACCGCATACGCCGAGCAGTACTTC.

This rearrangement joins TRBV5-1 to TRBJ2-5; D is ambiguous. This CDR3 comprises 14 residues. CDR1 is SGHRS and CDR2 is YFSETQ in the germline V gene. V was pared by 1 base and J by 2 bases, with 9 bases between. The DNA of the CDR3 is TGCGCCAGCAGCTTGAGTACGGCACAAGAGACCCAGTACTTC. It codes for CASSLSTAQETQYF.

The V and J genes are TRBV5-1 and TRBJ2-3, with unresolved D. CDR1 SGHRS and CDR2 YFSETQ come from the germline V gene. Trimming took off 3 bases at V and 2 bases at J, with 13 bases between the two ends. The CDR3 spans 15 residues. In DNA form, the CDR3 reads TGCGCCAGCAGCTACCAGAAGACTGCCACAGATACGCAGTATTTT. Translated: CASSYQKTATDTQYF.